This is a list of T cell receptor beta chains from one sample in a study of T cell changes during pregnancy in multiple sclerosis. The assay was immunoSEQ multiplex PCR, and TCRdb's table has in-frame clones only and misses some. The sample contains approximately 83,000 clones, 90% to 95% of which appear only once. Sequencing was performed on peripheral blood, taken in the third trimester of pregnancy. These receptors were obtained from a female donor with multiple sclerosis, enrolled in a pregnancy study. CDR3s include the opening cysteine and the closing phenylalanine or tryptophan. D genes are given only for firm matches.

V: TRBV29-1; D: TRBD1; J: TRBJ2-2; CDR3: CSVDRGNTGELFF; DNA: TGCAGCGTAGACAGGGGAAACACCGGGGAGCTGTTTTTT
V: TRBV6-7; D: NA; J: TRBJ1-4; CDR3: CASSYSITTSTNEKLFF; DNA: TGTGCCAGCAGTTACTCGATTACCACATCAACTAATGAAAAACTGTTTTTT
V: TRBV27; D: TRBD2; J: TRBJ2-3; CDR3: CASSLASGTLTQYF; DNA: TGTGCCAGCAGTTTAGCTAGCGGGACACTTACGCAGTATTTT
V: TRBV7-8; D: NA; J: TRBJ2-5; CDR3: CASSLFGQLTQETQYF; DNA: TGTGCCAGCAGCTTATTTGGGCAGCTTACCCAAGAGACCCAGTACTTC
V: TRBV5-1; D: NA; J: TRBJ2-1; CDR3: CASSSDLRARDEQFF; DNA: TGCGCCAGCAGCTCGGACCTTAGGGCCAGGGATGAGCAGTTCTTC
V: TRBV5-1; D: TRBD1; J: TRBJ2-7; CDR3: CASSSGTGAYEQYF; DNA: TGCGCCAGCAGCTCCGGGACAGGGGCCTACGAGCAGTACTTC
V: TRBV4-3; D: NA; J: TRBJ1-4; CDR3: CASSQDKVGFQGNEKLFF; DNA: TGCGCCAGCAGCCAAGATAAAGTAGGCTTCCAGGGGAATGAAAAACTGTTTTTT
V: TRBV29-1; D: TRBD2; J: TRBJ2-2; CDR3: CSVEGLVVAGELFF; DNA: TGCAGCGTTGAGGGACTAGTGGTCGCCGGGGAGCTGTTTTTT
V: TRBV15; D: NA; J: TRBJ1-1; CDR3: CATSMGMGSQGASFF; DNA: TGTGCCACCAGCATGGGCATGGGGTCTCAGGGCGCCTCTTTCTTT
V: TRBV4-2; D: NA; J: TRBJ2-1; CDR3: CASSPQGRQAGINEQFF; DNA: TGTGCCAGCAGCCCGCAAGGTAGGCAGGCGGGGATCAATGAGCAGTTCTTC
V: TRBV2; D: NA; J: TRBJ1-2; CDR3: CASNRQPQQGGYTF; DNA: TGTGCCAGCAATAGACAACCACAACAGGGTGGCTACACCTTC
V: TRBV10-3; D: NA; J: TRBJ2-5; CDR3: CAISEQTSRGQETQYF; DNA: TGTGCCATCAGTGAACAGACTAGCAGGGGCCAAGAGACCCAGTACTTC
V: TRBV28; D: NA; J: TRBJ2-3; CDR3: CASSLSTSTDTQYF; DNA: TGTGCCAGCAGTTTATCTACGAGCACAGATACGCAGTATTTT
V: TRBV6-1; D: TRBD1; J: TRBJ1-5; CDR3: CASNVSPGGYQPQHF; DNA: TGTGCCAGCAATGTTAGTCCAGGGGGCTACCAGCCCCAGCATTTT
V: TRBV19; D: NA; J: TRBJ1-2; CDR3: CASSIWGENYGYTF; DNA: TGTGCCAGTAGTATCTGGGGGGAAAACTATGGCTACACCTTC